The T cell receptor (beta chain) under discussion was sequenced for a study of blood T cell repertoires in COVID-19. Study context: Samples representing acute and convalescent COVID-19 were sourced from the United States, Italy and Spain. T cells, B-cell-depleted T cells, or PBMCs provided the cDNA or gDNA that served as material.

V gave up 8 bases and J gave up 5 bases; unmatched junction bases: 7. Germline lookup yields CDR1 SNHLY and CDR2 FYNNEI. The CDR3 has 13 amino acids. In the original analysis: Reference gene primer amplification yielded estimated nucleated cell counts. The table came from immunoSEQ multiplex PCR; TCRdb's copy has only in-frame clones and leaves some out. V and J calls plus clone size are reproduced from that table; the DNA served to infer D and trimming. Seen here are under 20,000 clones, about 85% observed once, and the top ten hold roughly 30%. The sequenced sample consisted of peripheral blood. The receptor comes from a human donor with active COVID-19. The donor label of this sample is uncertain. The chain has TRBV2 and TRBJ2-3, with 7 nucleotides matching TRBD1. The CDR3 reads CASLRQGVDTQYF. CDR3 sequence (DNA): TGTGCCAGCCTCAGACAGGGAGTAGATACGCAGTATTTT. The full variable domain, in which reference TRBV2 and TRBJ2-3 provide the parts outside the CDR3, is EPEVTQTPSHQVTQMGQEVILRCVPISNHLYFYWYRQILGQKVEFLVSFYNNEISEKSEIFDDQFSVERPDGSNFTLKIRSTKLEDSAMYFCASLRQGVDTQYFGPGTRLTVL.